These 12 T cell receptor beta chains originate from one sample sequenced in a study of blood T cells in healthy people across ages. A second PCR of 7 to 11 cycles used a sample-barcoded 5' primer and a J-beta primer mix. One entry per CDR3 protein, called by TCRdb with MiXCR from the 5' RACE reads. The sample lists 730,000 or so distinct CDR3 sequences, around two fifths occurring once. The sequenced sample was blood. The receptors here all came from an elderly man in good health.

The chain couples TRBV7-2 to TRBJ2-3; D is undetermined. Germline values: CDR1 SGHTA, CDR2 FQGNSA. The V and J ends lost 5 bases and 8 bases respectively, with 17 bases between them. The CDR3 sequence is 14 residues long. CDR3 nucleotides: TGTGCCAGCAGCAAGGACCTTACGCTAGTTACGCAGTATTTT. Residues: CASSKDLTLVTQYF.

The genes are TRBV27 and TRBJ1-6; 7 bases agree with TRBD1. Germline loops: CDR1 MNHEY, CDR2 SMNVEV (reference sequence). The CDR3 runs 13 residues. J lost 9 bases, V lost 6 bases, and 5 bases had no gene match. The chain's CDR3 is CASSDRVSSPLHF. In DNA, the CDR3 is TGTGCCAGCAGCGACAGGGTTTCTTCACCCCTCCACTTT.

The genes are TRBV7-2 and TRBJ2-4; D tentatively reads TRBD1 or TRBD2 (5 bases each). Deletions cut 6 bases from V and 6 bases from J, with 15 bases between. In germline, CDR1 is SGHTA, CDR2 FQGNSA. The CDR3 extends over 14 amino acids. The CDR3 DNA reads TGTGCCAGCAGTGAACTGGTTGGGGGAAACATTCAGTACTTC. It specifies CASSELVGGNIQYF.

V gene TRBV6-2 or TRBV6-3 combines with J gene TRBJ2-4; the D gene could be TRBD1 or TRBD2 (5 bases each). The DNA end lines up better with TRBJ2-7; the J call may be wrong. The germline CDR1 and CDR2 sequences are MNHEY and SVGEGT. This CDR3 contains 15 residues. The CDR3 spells CASSYPGTATYEQYF. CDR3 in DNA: TGTGCCAGCAGTTACCCCGGGACGGCAACCTACGAGCAGTACTTC.

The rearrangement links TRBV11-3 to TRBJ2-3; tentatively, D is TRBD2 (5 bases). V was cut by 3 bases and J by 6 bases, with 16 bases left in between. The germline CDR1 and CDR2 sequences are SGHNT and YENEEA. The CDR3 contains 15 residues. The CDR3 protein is CASSLYVKRPDTQYF. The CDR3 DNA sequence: TGTGCCAGCAGCTTGTACGTCAAGCGGCCCGATACGCAGTATTTT.

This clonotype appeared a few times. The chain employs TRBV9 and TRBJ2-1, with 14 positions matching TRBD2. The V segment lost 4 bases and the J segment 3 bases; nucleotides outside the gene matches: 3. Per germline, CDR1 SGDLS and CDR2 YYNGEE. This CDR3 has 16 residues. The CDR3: CASSFGLAGGYNEQFF. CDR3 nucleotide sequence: TGTGCCAGCAGCTTCGGACTAGCGGGGGGCTACAATGAGCAGTTCTTC.

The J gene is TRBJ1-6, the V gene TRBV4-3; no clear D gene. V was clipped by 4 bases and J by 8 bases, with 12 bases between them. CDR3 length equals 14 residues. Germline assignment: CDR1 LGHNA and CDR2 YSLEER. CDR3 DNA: TGCGCCAGCAGCCTACTAAGGACCCATTCACCCCTCCACTTT. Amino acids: CASSLLRTHSPLHF.

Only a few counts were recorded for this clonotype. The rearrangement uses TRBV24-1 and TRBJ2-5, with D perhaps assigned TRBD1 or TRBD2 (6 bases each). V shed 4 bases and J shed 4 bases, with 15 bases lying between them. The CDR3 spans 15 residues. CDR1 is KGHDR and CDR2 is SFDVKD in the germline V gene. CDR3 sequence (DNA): TGTGCCACCAGTGACCCAGCCCGGGGGCGAGAGACCCAGTACTTC. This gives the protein CATSDPARGRETQYF.

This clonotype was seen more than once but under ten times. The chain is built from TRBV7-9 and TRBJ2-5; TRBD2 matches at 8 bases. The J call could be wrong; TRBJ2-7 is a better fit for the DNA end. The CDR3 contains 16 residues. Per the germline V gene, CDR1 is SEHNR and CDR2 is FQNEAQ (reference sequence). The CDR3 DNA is TGTGCCAGCAGCCCCCCGACGGGACTAGGACACTACGAGCAGTACTTC. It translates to CASSPPTGLGHYEQYF.

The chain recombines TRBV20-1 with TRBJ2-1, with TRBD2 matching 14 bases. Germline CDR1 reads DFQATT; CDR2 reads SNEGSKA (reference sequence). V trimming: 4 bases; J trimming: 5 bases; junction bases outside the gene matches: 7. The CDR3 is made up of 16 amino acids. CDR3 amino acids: CSAMTSGGARNNEQFF. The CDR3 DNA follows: TGCAGTGCTATGACTAGCGGGGGGGCAAGGAACAATGAGCAGTTCTTC.

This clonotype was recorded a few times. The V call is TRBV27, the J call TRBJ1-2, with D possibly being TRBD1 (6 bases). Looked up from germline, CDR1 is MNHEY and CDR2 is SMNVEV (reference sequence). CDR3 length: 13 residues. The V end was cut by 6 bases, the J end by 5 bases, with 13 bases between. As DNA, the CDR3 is TGTGCCAGCAGACGGACAGATAATTATGGCTACACCTTC. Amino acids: CASRRTDNYGYTF.

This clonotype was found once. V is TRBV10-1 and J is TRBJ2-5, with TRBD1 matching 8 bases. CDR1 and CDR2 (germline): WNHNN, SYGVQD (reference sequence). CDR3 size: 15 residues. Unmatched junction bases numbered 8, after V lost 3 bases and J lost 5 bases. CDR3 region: CASSEQTGGVETQYF. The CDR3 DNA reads TGCGCCAGCAGTGAACAAACAGGGGGTGTCGAGACCCAGTACTTC.